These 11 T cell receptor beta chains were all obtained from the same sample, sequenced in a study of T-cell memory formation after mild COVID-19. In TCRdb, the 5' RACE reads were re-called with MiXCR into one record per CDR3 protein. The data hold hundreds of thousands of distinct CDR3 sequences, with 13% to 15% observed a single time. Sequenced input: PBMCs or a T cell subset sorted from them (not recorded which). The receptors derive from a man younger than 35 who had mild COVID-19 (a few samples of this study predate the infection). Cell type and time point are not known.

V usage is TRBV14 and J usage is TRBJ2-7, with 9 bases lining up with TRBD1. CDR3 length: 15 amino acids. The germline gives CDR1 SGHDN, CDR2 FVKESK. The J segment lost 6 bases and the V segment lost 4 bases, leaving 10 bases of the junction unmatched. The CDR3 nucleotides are TGTGCCAGCAGCCCCGGGTGGGGGACAGGGACCGAGCAGTACTTC. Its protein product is CASSPGWGTGTEQYF.

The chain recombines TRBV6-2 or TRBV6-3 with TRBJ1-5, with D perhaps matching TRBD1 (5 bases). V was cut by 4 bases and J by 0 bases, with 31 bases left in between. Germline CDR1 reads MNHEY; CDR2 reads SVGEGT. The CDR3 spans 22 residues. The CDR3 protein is CASSSAAFRWRGDLNSNQPQHF. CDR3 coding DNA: TGTGCCAGCAGTTCCGCAGCGTTTCGGTGGCGGGGCGACCTCAATAGCAATCAGCCCCAGCATTTT.

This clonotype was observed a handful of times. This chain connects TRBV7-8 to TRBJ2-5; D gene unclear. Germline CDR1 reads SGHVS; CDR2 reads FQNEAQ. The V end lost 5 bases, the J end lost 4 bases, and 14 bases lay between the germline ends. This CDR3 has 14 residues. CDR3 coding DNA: TGTGCCAGCAGCCTCACGGCACTACGAGAGACCCAGTACTTC. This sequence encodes CASSLTALRETQYF.

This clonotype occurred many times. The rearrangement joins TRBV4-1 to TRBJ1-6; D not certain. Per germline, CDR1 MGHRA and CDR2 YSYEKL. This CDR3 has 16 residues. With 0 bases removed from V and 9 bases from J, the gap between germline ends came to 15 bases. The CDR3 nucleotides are TGCGCCAGCAGCCAAGACATCAACACGATCCGTTCACCCCTCCACTTT. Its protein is CASSQDINTIRSPLHF.

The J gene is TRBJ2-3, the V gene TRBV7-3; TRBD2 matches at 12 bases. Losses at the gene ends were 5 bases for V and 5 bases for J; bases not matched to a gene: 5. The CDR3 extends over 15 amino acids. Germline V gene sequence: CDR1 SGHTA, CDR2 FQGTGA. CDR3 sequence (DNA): TGTGCCAGCAGCAAGGGACTAGCGGGTAGAGATACGCAGTATTTT. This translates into CASSKGLAGRDTQYF.

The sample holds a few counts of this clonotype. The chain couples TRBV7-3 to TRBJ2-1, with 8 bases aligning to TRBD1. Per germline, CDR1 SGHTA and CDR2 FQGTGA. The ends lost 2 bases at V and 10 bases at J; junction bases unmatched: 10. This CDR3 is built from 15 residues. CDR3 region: CASSLFWGDRREQFF. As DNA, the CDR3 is TGTGCCAGCAGCTTATTCTGGGGGGACAGGAGAGAGCAGTTCTTC. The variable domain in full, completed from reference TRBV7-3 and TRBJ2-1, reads GAGVSQTPSNKVTEKGKYVELRCDPISGHTALYWYRQSLGQGPEFLIYFQGTGAADDSGLPNDRFFAVRPEGSVSTLKIQRTERGDSAVYLCASSLFWGDRREQFFGPGTRLTVL.

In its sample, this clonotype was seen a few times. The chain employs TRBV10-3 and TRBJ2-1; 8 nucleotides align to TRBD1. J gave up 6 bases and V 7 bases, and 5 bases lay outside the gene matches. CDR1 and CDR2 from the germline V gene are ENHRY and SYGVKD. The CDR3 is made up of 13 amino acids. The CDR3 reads CAITRGQGNEQFF. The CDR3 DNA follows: TGTGCCATCACCCGAGGACAGGGCAATGAGCAGTTCTTC.

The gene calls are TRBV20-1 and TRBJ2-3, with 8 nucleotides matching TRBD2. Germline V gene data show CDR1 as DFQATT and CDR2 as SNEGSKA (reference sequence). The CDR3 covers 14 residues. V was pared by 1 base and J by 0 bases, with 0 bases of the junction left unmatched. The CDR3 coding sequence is TGCAGTGCTAGAGGCGGGGGGAGCACAGATACGCAGTATTTT. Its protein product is CSARGGGSTDTQYF.

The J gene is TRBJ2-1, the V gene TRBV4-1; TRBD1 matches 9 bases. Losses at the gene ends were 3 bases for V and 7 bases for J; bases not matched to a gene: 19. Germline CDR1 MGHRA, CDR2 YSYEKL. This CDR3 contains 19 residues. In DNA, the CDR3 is TGCGCCAGCAGCCACGGGACAGGGAAACATGGATATTCTTGGAATGAGCAGTTCTTC. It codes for CASSHGTGKHGYSWNEQFF.

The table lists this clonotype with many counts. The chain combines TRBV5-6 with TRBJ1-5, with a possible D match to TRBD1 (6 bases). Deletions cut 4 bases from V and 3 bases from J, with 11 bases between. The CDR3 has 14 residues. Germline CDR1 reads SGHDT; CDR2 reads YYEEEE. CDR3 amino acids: CASSRGHPNQPQHF. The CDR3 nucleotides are TGTGCCAGCAGCCGGGGACATCCCAATCAGCCCCAGCATTTT.

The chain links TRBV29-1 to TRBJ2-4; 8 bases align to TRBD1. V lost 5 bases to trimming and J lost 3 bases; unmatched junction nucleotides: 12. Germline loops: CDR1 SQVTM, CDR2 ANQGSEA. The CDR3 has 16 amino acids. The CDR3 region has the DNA TGCAGCGTTCTAGCAGGGGGCAACACTGTCAAAAACATTCAGTACTTC. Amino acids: CSVLAGGNTVKNIQYF.